This entry lists 13 T cell receptor beta chains sequenced from one sample in a study of Ad26.COV2.S vaccination and SARS-CoV-2 variants. Indicated treatment: 15 to 20 received Ad26.COV2.S at low or high dose, single or two shots; about 5 received placebo; per-sample allocation not given. The samples were gathered on day 63 after the first injection of vaccine or placebo. Sequencing used immunoSEQ multiplex PCR; TCRdb keeps in-frame clones, though not all of them. The data hold roughly 420,000 clones, with 89% observed a single time. The material sequenced was peripheral blood, taken in a trial of Ad26.COV2.S vaccine versus placebo. The receptors shown here come from a person between 18 and 59 years old who received the Ad26.COV2.S COVID-19 vaccine or a placebo.

The V gene is TRBV28, the J gene TRBJ2-2, with 7 bases identical to TRBD1. The CDR3 consists of 15 residues. Unmatched junction bases numbered 8, after V lost 6 bases and J lost 4 bases. Germline V gene lookup returns CDR1 MDHEN and CDR2 SYDVKM. CDR3: CASRVPGQSTGELFF. CDR3 bases: TGTGCCAGCAGAGTACCGGGACAGTCCACCGGGGAGCTGTTTTTT.

V is TRBV4-1 and J is TRBJ2-3; TRBD2 matches at 14 bases. V dropped 4 bases and J dropped 7; count of bases not matched to a gene: 4. This CDR3 has 15 amino acids. Germline V gene data show CDR1 as MGHRA and CDR2 as YSYEKL. CDR3 amino acids: CASSPGLAGGNTQYF. The CDR3 region has the DNA TGCGCCAGCAGCCCCGGACTAGCGGGAGGAAATACGCAGTATTTT.

The chain carries TRBV19 and TRBJ1-5; D is unclear. Trimming stripped 5 bases from V and 0 bases from J, with 8 bases between. Germline lookup yields CDR1 LNHDA and CDR2 SQIVND (reference sequence). The CDR3 is made up of 14 amino acids. The CDR3 sequence is CASSLRDSNQPQHF. CDR3 sequence (DNA): TGTGCCAGTAGTCTGAGAGATAGCAATCAGCCCCAGCATTTT.

V usage is TRBV7-2 and J usage is TRBJ2-1; 7 bases are a match to TRBD2. The CDR3 length is 15 residues. V lost 4 bases and J lost 1; bases outside the gene matches: 4. In germline, CDR1 is SGHTA, CDR2 FQGNSA. The CDR3 loop is CASSSAGTSYNEQFF. In DNA form, the CDR3 reads TGTGCCAGCAGCTCAGCGGGGACGTCCTACAATGAGCAGTTCTTC.

V and J are TRBV19 and TRBJ1-3; 7 nucleotides match TRBD1. The CDR3 extends over 17 amino acids. The germline gives CDR1 LNHDA, CDR2 SQIVND (reference sequence). Losses at the gene ends were 5 bases for V and 0 bases for J; bases not matched to a gene: 10. CDR3 DNA: TGTGCCAGTAGTCCTCCGACAGGGCTTCGCTCTGGAAACACCATATATTTT. Translated: CASSPPTGLRSGNTIYF.

The rearrangement links TRBV28 to TRBJ1-6; no reliable D call. This CDR3 comprises 12 residues. V lost 6 bases and J 8 bases, leaving 8 bases between the germline ends. Per germline, CDR1 MDHEN and CDR2 SYDVKM. This CDR3 reads CASSRWDSPLHF. The CDR3 nucleotides are TGTGCCAGCAGCCGATGGGATTCACCCCTCCACTTT.

There are a few counts of this clone. This chain links TRBV25-1 with TRBJ2-4; 16 nucleotides align to TRBD2. V trimming: 7 bases; J trimming: 3 bases; junction bases outside the gene matches: 9. CDR1 is MGHDK and CDR2 is SYGVNS in the germline V gene. The CDR3 is 18 residues long. Here the CDR3 reads CASTPGTSGGGSKNIQYF. The CDR3, as DNA: TGTGCCAGCACCCCTGGGACTAGCGGGGGGGGAAGCAAAAACATTCAGTACTTC.

The sample holds a few counts of this clone. The genes are TRBV7-2 and TRBJ2-7, with D possibly being TRBD1 (5 bases). Germline CDR1 is SGHTA and CDR2 is FQGNSA. There are 15 residues in the CDR3. Trimming left V 5 bases short and J 0 bases short, with 14 bases between. For the CDR3, the DNA is TGTGCCAGCAGCCTACAGGCGTATAGCTCCTACGAGCAGTACTTC. It yields the protein CASSLQAYSSYEQYF.

This clone was detected once. The gene calls are TRBV5-4 and TRBJ2-2, with 9 bases matching TRBD2. The J segment lost 2 bases and the V segment lost 4 bases, leaving 15 bases of the junction unmatched. The CDR3 contains 19 residues. Germline V lookup: CDR1 SGHNT, CDR2 YYREEE (reference sequence). CDR3 DNA: TGTGCCAGCAGCCCTGGGGGCCTAAGCGGGGGGCGCAACACCGGGGAGCTGTTTTTT. This codes for CASSPGGLSGGRNTGELFF.

This chain joins TRBV5-4 and TRBJ2-1, with D hard to call. The CDR3 runs to 17 residues. CDR1 and CDR2 (germline): SGHNT, YYREEE (reference sequence). Trimming shortened V by 0 bases and J by 0 bases, and 13 bases separated the two germline ends. The CDR3 here is CASSLDPGSLSYNEQFF. The DNA of the CDR3 is TGTGCCAGCAGCTTGGACCCCGGGTCCCTCTCCTACAATGAGCAGTTCTTC.

The J gene is TRBJ2-1, the V gene TRBV29-1, with D hard to call. The CDR3 has 12 residues. CDR1 is SQVTM, CDR2 ANQGSEA, per germline. V was trimmed by 8 bases and J by 4 bases, leaving 12 bases between them. The CDR3 is CSSKGNYNEQFF. The CDR3 nucleotides read TGCAGCTCTAAGGGTAATTACAATGAGCAGTTCTTC.

This rearrangement joins TRBV21-1 to TRBJ1-5; TRBD1, the D gene given by the table, was not confirmed from the DNA. TRBV21-1 is shown as a pseudogene. This CDR3 comprises 16 residues. CDR3 loop: CASSKGGEDRDQPQHF. The CDR3 bases are TGTGCCAGCAGCAAAGGAGGGGAAGACAGGGATCAGCCCCAGCATTTT.

J is TRBJ1-1 and V is TRBV5-3, with 10 positions matching TRBD1. TRBV5-3 is an ORF, and what it does is uncertain. J gave up 2 bases and V 0 bases, and 4 bases lay outside the gene matches. This CDR3 is built from 16 residues. CDR3 region: CARSLVRDRGNTEAFF. DNA for the CDR3: TGTGCCAGAAGCTTGGTGCGGGACAGGGGTAACACTGAAGCTTTCTTT.